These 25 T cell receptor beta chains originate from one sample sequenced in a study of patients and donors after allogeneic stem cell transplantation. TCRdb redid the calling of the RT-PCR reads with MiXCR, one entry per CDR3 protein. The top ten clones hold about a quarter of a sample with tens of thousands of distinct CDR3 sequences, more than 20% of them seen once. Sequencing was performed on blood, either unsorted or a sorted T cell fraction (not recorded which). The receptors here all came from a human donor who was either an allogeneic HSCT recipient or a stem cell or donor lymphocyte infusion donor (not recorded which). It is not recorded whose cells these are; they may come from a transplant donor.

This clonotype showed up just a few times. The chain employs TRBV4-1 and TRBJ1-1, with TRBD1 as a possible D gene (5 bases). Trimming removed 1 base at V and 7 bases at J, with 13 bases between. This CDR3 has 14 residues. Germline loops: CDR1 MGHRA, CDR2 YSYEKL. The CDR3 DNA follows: TGCGCCAGCAGCCAAGTTGGGGCAGGAGATGAAGCTTTCTTT. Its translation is CASSQVGAGDEAFF.

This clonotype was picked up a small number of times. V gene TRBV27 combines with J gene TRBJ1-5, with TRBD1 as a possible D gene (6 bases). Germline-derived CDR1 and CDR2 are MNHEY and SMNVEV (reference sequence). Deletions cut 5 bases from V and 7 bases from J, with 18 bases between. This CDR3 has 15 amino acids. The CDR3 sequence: CASSLTTGGRQPQHF. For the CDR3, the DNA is TGTGCCAGCAGTCTGACCACCGGGGGCAGGCAGCCCCAGCATTTT.

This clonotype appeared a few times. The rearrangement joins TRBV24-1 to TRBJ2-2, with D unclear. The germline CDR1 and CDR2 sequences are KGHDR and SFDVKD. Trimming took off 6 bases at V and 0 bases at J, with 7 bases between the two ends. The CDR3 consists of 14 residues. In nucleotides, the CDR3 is TGTGCCACCAGTTCGGCTGCGAACACCGGGGAGCTGTTTTTT. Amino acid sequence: CATSSAANTGELFF.

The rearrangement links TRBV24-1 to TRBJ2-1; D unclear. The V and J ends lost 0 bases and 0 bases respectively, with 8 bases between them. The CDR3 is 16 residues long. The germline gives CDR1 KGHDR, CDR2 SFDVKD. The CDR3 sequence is CATSDLLGSSYNEQFF. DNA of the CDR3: TGTGCCACCAGTGATTTGCTGGGAAGCTCCTACAATGAGCAGTTCTTC.

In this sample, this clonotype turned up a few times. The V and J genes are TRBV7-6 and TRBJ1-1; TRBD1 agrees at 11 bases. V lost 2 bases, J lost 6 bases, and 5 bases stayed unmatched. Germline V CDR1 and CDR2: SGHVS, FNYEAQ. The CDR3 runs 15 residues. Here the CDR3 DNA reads TGTGCCAGCAGCTTATCTGGGACAGGGGGTCCTGAAGCTTTCTTT. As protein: CASSLSGTGGPEAFF.

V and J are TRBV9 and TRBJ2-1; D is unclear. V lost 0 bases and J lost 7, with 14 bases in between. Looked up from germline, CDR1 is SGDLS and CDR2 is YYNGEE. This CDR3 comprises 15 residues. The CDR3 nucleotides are TGTGCCAGCAGCGTAGTTGACGCTCCGTTGAATGAGCAGTTCTTC. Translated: CASSVVDAPLNEQFF.

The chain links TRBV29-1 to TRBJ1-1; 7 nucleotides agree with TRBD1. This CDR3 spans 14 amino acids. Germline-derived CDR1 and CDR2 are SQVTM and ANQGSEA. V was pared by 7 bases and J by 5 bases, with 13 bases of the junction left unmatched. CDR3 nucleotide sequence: TGCAGCGCTACGCCGCAGGGGGGGGGAACTGAAGCTTTCTTT. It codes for CSATPQGGGTEAFF.

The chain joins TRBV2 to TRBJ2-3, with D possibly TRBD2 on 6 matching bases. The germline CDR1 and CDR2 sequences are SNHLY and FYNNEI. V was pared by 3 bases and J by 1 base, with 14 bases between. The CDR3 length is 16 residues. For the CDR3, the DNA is TGTGCCAGCAGTGAGGACTCACTAGCACGCACAGATACGCAGTATTTT. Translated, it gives CASSEDSLARTDTQYF.

For the CDR3, the DNA is TGCAGTGCTCCGGGACCGTGGAACACTGAAGCTTTCTTT. Translated, it gives CSAPGPWNTEAFF. The chain carries TRBV20-1 and TRBJ1-1; D is possibly TRBD1 (5 bases). The germline CDR1 and CDR2 sequences are DFQATT and SNEGSKA (reference sequence). The length of the CDR3 is 13 residues. The V end was cut by 5 bases, the J end by 1 base, with 11 bases between.

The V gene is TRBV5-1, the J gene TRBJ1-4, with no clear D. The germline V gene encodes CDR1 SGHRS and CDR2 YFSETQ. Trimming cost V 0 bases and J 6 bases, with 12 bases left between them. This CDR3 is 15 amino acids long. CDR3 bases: TGCGCCAGCAGCTTGGTTCCCGGAAAGGATGAAAAACTGTTTTTT. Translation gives CASSLVPGKDEKLFF. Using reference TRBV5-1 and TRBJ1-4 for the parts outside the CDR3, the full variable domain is KAGVTQTPRYLIKTRGQQVTLSCSPISGHRSVSWYQQTPGQGLQFLFEYFSETQRNKGNFPGRFSGRQFSNSRSEMNVSTLELGDSALYLCASSLVPGKDEKLFFGSGTQLSVL.

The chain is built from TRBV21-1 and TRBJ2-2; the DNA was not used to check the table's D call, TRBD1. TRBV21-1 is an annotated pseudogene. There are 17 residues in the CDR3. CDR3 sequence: CASSDRKGIPNTGELFF. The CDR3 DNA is TGTGCCAGCAGCGATAGAAAGGGGATCCCGAACACCGGGGAGCTGTTTTTT.

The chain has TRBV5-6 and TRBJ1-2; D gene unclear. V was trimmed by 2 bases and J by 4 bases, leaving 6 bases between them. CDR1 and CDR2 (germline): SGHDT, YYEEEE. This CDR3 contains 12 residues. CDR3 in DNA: TGTGCCAGCAGCTTATTAAGCTATGGCTACACCTTC. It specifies CASSLLSYGYTF.

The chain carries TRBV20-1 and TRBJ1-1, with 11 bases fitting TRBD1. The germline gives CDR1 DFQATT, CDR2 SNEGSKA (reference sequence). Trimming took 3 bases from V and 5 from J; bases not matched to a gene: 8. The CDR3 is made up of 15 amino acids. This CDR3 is CSASPGTGGRTEAFF. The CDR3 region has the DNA TGCAGTGCTAGCCCCGGGACAGGGGGACGGACTGAAGCTTTCTTT.

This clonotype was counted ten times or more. Here the CDR3 reads CSATLGGRYYGYTF. DNA for the CDR3: TGCAGTGCTACCCTAGGGGGGCGGTATTATGGCTACACCTTC. The chain has TRBV20-1 and TRBJ1-2; a weak D match, TRBD1 (6 bases). The CDR3 is made up of 14 amino acids. The germline V gene encodes CDR1 DFQATT and CDR2 SNEGSKA (reference sequence). V was shortened by 4 bases and J by 5 bases, with 17 bases between the two germline ends.

CDR3 residues: CASSGLIPKAGELFF. In DNA, the CDR3 is TGTGCCAGCAGCGGGCTGATTCCCAAGGCCGGGGAGCTGTTTTTT. The V and J genes are TRBV9 and TRBJ2-2; D is unresolved. V lost 3 bases and J 6 bases, leaving 15 bases between the germline ends. Looked up from germline, CDR1 is SGDLS and CDR2 is YYNGEE. The CDR3 is made up of 15 amino acids.

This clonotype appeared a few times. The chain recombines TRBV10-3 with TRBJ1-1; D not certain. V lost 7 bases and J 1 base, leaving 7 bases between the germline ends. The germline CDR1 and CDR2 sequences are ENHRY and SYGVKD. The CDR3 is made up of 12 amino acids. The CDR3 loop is CAINGPNTEAFF. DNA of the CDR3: TGTGCCATCAATGGGCCGAACACTGAAGCTTTCTTT.

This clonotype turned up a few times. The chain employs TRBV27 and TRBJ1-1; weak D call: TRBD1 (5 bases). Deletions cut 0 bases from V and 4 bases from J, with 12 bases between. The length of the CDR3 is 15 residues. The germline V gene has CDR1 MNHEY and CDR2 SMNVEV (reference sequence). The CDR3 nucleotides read TGTGCCAGCAGTTTATCGAGGGGAGGGAGCACTGAAGCTTTCTTT. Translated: CASSLSRGGSTEAFF.

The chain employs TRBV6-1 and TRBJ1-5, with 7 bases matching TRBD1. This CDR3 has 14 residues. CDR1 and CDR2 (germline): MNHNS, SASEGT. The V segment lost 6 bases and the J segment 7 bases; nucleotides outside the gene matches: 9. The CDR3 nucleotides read TGTGCCAGCAGCGACCAGGGGGGACGGCAGCCCCAGCATTTT. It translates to CASSDQGGRQPQHF.

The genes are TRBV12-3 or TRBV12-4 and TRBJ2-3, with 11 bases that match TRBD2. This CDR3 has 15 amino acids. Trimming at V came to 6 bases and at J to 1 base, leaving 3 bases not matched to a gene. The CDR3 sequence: CASRVAGGRTDTQYF. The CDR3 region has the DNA TGTGCCAGCAGGGTAGCGGGGGGGCGCACAGATACGCAGTATTTT.

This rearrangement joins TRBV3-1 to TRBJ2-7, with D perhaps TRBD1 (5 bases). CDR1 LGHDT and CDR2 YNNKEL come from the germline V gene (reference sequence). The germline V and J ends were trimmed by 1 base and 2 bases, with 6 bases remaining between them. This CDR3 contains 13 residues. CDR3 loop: CASSQGGPYEQYF. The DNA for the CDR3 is TGTGCCAGCAGCCAAGGGGGCCCCTACGAGCAGTACTTC.

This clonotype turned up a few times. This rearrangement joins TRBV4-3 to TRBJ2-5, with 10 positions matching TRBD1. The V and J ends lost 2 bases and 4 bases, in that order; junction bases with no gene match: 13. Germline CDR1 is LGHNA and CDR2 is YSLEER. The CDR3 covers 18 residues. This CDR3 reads CASSQFFAADRGGETQYF. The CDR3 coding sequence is TGCGCCAGCAGCCAATTCTTCGCCGCGGACAGGGGGGGAGAGACCCAGTACTTC.

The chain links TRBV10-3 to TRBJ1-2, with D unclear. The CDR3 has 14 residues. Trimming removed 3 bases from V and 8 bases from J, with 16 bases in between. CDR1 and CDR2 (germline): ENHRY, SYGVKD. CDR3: CAISETHLPLGYTF. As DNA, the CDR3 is TGTGCCATCAGTGAAACCCATCTCCCCCTAGGCTACACCTTC.

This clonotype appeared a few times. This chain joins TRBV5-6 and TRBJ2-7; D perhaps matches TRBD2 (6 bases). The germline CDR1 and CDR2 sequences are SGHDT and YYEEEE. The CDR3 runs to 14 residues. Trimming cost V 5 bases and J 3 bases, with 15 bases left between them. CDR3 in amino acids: CASSFEGGDYEQYF. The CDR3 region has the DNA TGTGCCAGCAGTTTCGAGGGAGGCGACTACGAGCAGTACTTC.

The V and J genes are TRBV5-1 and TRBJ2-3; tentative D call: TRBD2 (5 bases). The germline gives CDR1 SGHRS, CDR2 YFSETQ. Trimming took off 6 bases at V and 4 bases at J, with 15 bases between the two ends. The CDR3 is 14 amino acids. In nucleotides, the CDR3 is TGCGCCAGCACCTTTATCGGGGAGTCAGATACGCAGTATTTT. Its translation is CASTFIGESDTQYF.

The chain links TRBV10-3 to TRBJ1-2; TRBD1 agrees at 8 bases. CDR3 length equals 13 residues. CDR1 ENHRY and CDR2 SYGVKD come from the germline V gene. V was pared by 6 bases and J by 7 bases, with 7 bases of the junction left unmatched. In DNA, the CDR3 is TGTGCCATCAGCGAGGACAGGGTGGGTGGCTACACCTTC. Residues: CAISEDRVGGYTF.